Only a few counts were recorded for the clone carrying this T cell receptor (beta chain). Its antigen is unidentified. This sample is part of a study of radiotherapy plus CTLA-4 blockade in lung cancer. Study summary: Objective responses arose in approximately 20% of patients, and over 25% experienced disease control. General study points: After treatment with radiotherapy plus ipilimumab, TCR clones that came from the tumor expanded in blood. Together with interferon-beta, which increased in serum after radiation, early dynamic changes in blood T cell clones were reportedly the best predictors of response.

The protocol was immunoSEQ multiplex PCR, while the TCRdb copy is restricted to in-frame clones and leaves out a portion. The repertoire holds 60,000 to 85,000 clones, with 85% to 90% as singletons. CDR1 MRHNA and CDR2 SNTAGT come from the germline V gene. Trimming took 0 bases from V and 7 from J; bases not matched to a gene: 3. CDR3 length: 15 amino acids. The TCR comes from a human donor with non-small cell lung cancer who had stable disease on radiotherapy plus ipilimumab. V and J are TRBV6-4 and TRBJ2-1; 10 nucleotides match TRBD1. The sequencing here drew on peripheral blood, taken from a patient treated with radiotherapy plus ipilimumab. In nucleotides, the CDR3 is TGTGCCAGCAGTGACTCTGGACAGGGGGGGAATGAGCAGTTCTTC. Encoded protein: CASSDSGQGGNEQFF.